This T cell receptor (beta chain) is from a study of CD8 T cells in ankylosing spondylitis (dated by TCRdb to about 2017). Background on the whole study: T cell receptor beta repertoires were profiled in healthy donors and ankylosing spondylitis patients so that disease-linked TCR variants could be found. The whole study cohort included 85 to 120 healthy donors and 20 to 30 ankylosing spondylitis patients. Peripheral blood samples were taken, and synovial fluid was additionally collected from ankylosing spondylitis patients. Study-wide conclusions, independent of this receptor: Some of the motif variants had been reported before in the synovial fluid and blood of reactive arthritis patients, a finding that suggests common disease-initiation mechanisms. According to the report, matched synovial fluid samples from ankylosing spondylitis patients were significantly enriched for the disease-linked clones. A TCR beta motif of about eight highly homologous amino acid variants appeared characteristic of blood from ankylosing spondylitis patients. A CD8+ phenotype was shown by the disease-linked clones, which were found at relatively low frequencies in peripheral blood.

Looking up the germline V gene yields CDR1 SGHTA and CDR2 FQGTGA. The CDR3 runs 14 residues from the cysteine to the phenylalanine. CDR3 DNA is the only sequence kept; it has 42 bases, read in frame from the first base. V is shortened by 2 bases, J by 3 bases, and the region joining them spans 9 bases. Sequencing instrument: Illumina HiSeq 2500. Quantitative 5'-RACE with molecular barcodes was the method used to prepare the TCR beta libraries. The study's processing was this. A new computational method based on a probabilistic model of VDJ rearrangement was used to identify disease-linked TCR variants. In TCRdb, the public reads were trimmed at Q25 with fastp and aligned with MiXCR, with productive beta chains retained. CDR3 protein sequences are deduplicated, and each keeps its most common genes and DNA. What appears here as the V and J calls and clone size reflects TCRdb's work, not the paper's. The sample yields 300,000 to 350,000 distinct CDR3 sequences; 11% were counted once. Clones ranked in the top ten supply roughly a tenth of the sample.

This clonotype was seen ten or more times. Its binding antigen is unknown. Base quality data are lacking; no much larger clone is found one base away. Sequencing used blood, either unsorted or a sorted T cell fraction (not recorded which). The TCR comes from a female donor with ankylosing spondylitis or in good health (not recorded which). The rearranged segments are TRBV7-3 and TRBJ2-3; the D call is tentative, TRBD1 or TRBD2, as each matches 5 bases. The CDR3 protein sequence reads: CASSLGGKTDTQYF. The DNA sequence reads TGTGCCAGCAGCTTAGGGGGAAAAACAGATACGCAGTATTTT.